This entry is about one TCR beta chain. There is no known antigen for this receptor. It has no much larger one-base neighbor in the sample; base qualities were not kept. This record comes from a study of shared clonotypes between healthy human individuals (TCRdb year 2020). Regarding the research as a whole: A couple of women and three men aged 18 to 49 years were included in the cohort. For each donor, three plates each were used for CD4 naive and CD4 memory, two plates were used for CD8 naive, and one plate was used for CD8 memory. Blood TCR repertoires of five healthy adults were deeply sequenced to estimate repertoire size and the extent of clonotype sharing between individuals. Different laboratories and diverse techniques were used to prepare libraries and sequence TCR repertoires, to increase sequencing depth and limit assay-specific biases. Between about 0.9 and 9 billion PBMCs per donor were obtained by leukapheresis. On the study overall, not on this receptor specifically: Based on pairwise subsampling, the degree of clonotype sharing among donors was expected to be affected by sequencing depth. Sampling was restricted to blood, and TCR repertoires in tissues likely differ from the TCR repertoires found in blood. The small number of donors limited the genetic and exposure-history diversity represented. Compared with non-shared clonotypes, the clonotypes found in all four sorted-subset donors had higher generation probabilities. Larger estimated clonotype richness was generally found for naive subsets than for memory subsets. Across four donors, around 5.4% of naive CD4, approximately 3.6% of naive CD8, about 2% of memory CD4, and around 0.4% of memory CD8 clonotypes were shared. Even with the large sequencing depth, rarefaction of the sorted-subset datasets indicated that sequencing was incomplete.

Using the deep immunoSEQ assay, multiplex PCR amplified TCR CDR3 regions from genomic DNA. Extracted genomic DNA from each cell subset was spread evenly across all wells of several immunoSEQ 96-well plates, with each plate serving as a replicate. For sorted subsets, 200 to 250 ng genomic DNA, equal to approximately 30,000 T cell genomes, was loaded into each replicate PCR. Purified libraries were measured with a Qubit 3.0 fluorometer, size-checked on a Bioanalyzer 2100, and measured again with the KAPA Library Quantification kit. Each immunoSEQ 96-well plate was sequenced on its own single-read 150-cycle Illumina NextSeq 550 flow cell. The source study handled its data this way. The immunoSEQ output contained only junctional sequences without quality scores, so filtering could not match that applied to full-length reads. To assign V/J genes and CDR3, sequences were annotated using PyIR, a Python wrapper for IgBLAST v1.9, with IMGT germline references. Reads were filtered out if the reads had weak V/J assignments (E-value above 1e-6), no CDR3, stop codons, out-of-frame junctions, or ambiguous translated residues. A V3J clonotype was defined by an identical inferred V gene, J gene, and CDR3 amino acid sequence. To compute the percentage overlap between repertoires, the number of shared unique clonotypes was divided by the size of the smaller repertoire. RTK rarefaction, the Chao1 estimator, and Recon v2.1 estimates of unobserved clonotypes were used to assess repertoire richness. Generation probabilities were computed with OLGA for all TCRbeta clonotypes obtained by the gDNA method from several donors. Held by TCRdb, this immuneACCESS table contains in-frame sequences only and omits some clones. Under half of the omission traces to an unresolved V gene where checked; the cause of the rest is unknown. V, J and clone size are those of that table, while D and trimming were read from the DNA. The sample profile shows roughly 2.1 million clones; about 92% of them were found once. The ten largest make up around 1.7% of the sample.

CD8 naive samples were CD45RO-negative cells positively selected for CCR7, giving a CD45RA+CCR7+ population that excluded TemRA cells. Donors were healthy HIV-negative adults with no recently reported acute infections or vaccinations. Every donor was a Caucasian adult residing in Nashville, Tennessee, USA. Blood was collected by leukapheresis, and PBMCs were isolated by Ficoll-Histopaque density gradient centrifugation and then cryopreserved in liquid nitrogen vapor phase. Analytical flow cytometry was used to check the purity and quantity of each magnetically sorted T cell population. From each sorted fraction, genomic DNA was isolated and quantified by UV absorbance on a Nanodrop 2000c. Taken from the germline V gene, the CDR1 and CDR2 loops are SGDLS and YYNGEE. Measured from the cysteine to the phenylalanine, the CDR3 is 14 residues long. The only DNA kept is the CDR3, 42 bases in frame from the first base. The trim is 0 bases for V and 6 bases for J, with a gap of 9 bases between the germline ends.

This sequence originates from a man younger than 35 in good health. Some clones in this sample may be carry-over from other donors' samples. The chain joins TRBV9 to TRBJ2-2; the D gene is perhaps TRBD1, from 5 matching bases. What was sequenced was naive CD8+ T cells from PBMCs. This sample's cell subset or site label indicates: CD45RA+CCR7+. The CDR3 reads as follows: CASSVVDNPGELFF. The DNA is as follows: TGTGCCAGCAGCGTAGTGGACAATCCCGGGGAGCTGTTTTTT.